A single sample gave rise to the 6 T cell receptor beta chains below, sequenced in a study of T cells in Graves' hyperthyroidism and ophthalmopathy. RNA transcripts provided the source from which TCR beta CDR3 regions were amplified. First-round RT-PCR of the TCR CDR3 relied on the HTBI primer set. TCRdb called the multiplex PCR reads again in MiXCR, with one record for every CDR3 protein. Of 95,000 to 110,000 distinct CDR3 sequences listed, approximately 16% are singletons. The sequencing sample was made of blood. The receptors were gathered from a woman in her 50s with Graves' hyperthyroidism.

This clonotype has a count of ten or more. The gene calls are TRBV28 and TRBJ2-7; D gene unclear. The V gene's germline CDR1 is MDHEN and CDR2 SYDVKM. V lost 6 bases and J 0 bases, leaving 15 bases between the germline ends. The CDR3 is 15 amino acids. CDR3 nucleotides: TGTGCCAGCAGACCAGGTCACCTGAGCTCCTACGAGCAGTACGTC. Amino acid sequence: CASRPGHLSSYEQYV.

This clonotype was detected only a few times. DNA of the CDR3: TGTGCCAGCAGCTCGGGACTAGCGGGAGCTGAGCAGTTCTTC. Its protein is CASSSGLAGAEQFF. The chain carries TRBV11-2 and TRBJ2-1; 14 nucleotides agree with TRBD2. This CDR3 comprises 14 residues. With 4 bases clipped from V and 9 bases from J, the junction kept 2 bases outside the gene matches. Germline CDR1 reads SGHAT; CDR2 reads FQNNGV.

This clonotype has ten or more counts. DNA of the CDR3: TGTGCCAGCAGTTCCGCAGGTGAGCAGTTCTTC. Translation gives CASSSAGEQFF. This rearrangement joins TRBV28 to TRBJ2-1; D not resolved. CDR1 is MDHEN and CDR2 is SYDVKM in the germline V gene. Deletions cut 4 bases from V and 9 bases from J, with 7 bases between. The CDR3 totals 11 residues.

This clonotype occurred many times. The DNA for the CDR3 is TGCAGTGCTAGGGACAGCTTTAACCCCTACGAGCAGTACTTC. This codes for CSARDSFNPYEQYF. The V and J genes are TRBV20-1 and TRBJ2-7; perhaps TRBD1 as D (6 bases). The CDR3 loop spans 14 amino acids. Germline CDR1 DFQATT, CDR2 SNEGSKA (reference sequence). V lost 3 bases and J 2 bases, leaving 14 bases between the germline ends.

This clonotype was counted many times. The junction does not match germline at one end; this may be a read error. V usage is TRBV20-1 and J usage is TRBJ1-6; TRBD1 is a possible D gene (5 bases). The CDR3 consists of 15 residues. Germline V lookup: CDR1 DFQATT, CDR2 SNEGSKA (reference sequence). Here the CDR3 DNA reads TGCAGTGCTAGATCAACAGGCAGTGCTAATTCACCCCTCCGCTTT. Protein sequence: CSARSTGSANSPLRF.

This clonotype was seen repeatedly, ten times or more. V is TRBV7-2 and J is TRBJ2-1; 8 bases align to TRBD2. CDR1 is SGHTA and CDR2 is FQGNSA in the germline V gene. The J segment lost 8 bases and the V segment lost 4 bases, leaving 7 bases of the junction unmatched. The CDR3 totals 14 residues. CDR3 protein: CASSSGLESYEQFF. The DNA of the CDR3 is TGTGCCAGCAGCTCGGGACTAGAAAGTTATGAGCAGTTCTTC.